The 28 T cell receptor beta chains presented below share a single source sample, sequenced in a study of T-cell memory formation after mild COVID-19. Using its own MiXCR run on the 5' RACE reads, TCRdb lists one record per CDR3 protein. Of approximately 180,000 distinct CDR3 sequences listed, 16% are singletons. The sample taken for sequencing was PBMCs or a T cell subset sorted from them (not recorded which). The receptors stem from an adult woman who had mild COVID-19 (a few samples of this study predate the infection). Cell type and time point are not known.

The chain uses TRBV9 and TRBJ2-1; 7 positions match TRBD2. The CDR3 is 17 amino acids. V was pared by 2 bases and J by 5 bases, with 13 bases of the junction left unmatched. CDR1 and CDR2 from the germline V gene are SGDLS and YYNGEE. CDR3 nucleotide sequence: TGTGCCAGCAGCGTGAACCCTGCGGGAGTAGGGAACAATGAGCAGTTCTTC. Protein product: CASSVNPAGVGNNEQFF.

The chain carries TRBV7-3 and TRBJ2-5; D is uncertain. Trimming left V 2 bases short and J 5 bases short, with 12 bases between. The CDR3 is 14 residues long. From germline, CDR1 is SGHTA and CDR2 FQGTGA. Here the CDR3 DNA reads TGTGCCAGCAGCTTAGGAGTAGAGCGTGAGACCCAGTACTTC. Its protein is CASSLGVERETQYF. The variable domain in full, with the rest retrieved from reference TRBV7-3 and TRBJ2-5, is GAGVSQTPSNKVTEKGKYVELRCDPISGHTALYWYRQSLGQGPEFLIYFQGTGAADDSGLPNDRFFAVRPEGSVSTLKIQRTERGDSAVYLCASSLGVERETQYFGPGTRLLVL.

This clonotype appeared a few times. The chain uses TRBV15 and TRBJ1-5; D not certain. The CDR3 covers 17 residues. Germline CDR1 is LNHNV and CDR2 is YYDKDF (reference sequence). V lost 0 bases and J 1 base, leaving 13 bases between the germline ends. This CDR3 reads CATSRDPPQTSNQPQHF. CDR3 nucleotide sequence: TGTGCCACCAGCAGAGATCCCCCACAGACAAGCAATCAGCCCCAGCATTTT. Based on the CDR3 plus reference TRBV15 and TRBJ1-5, the full variable domain is DAMVIQNPRYQVTQFGKPVTLSCSQTLNHNVMYWYQQKSSQAPKLLFHYYDKDFNNEADTPDNFQSRRPNTSFCFLDIRSPGLGDTAMYLCATSRDPPQTSNQPQHFGDGTRLSIL.

The V call is TRBV10-2, the J call TRBJ2-7, with TRBD1 matching 9 bases. The CDR3 length is 13 residues. Per germline, CDR1 WSHSY and CDR2 SAAADI. Trimming took 3 bases from V and 5 from J; bases not matched to a gene: 2. The CDR3 loop is CASSDRDRDEQYF. The CDR3 DNA reads TGCGCCAGCAGTGACAGGGACAGGGACGAGCAGTACTTC.

The chain carries TRBV29-1 and TRBJ2-4; D call uncertain. Germline CDR1 SQVTM, CDR2 ANQGSEA. This CDR3 has 13 residues. Trimming shortened V by 3 bases and J by 7 bases, and 13 bases separated the two germline ends. CDR3 DNA sequence: TGCAGCGTTGAGCGGCCCGGTGGGAACATTCAGTACTTC. It translates to CSVERPGGNIQYF. Drawing the rest from reference TRBV29-1 and TRBJ2-4, the complete variable domain is SAVISQKPSRDICQRGTSLTIQCQVDSQVTMMFWYRQQPGQSLTLIATANQGSEATYESGFVIDKFPISRPNLTFSTLTVSNMSPEDSSIYLCSVERPGGNIQYFGAGTRLSVL.

The J gene is TRBJ2-7, the V gene TRBV7-2; D remains unclear. This CDR3 contains 14 residues. In germline, CDR1 is SGHTA, CDR2 FQGNSA. The V and J ends lost 0 bases and 6 bases respectively, with 12 bases between them. CDR3 bases: TGTGCCAGCAGCTTAGCCTCCTCAGTAGGCGAGCAGTACTTC. Residues: CASSLASSVGEQYF. Filled out from reference TRBV7-2 and TRBJ2-7, the complete variable domain reads GAGVSQSPSNKVTEKGKDVELRCDPISGHTALYWYRQSLGQGLEFLIYFQGNSAPDKSGLPSDRFSAERTGGSVSTLTIQRTQQEDSAVYLCASSLASSVGEQYFGPGTRLTVT.

The table lists this clonotype with a few counts. The chain uses TRBV5-1 and TRBJ1-2; D is unclear. The length of the CDR3 is 15 residues. The germline gives CDR1 SGHRS, CDR2 YFSETQ. Trimming took 0 bases from V and 5 from J, leaving 14 bases between them. CDR3 coding DNA: TGCGCCAGCAGCTTGGACGGCACGTACTTTTATGGCTACACCTTC. This gives the protein CASSLDGTYFYGYTF. The full variable domain, with the rest looked up from reference TRBV5-1 and TRBJ1-2, is KAGVTQTPRYLIKTRGQQVTLSCSPISGHRSVSWYQQTPGQGLQFLFEYFSETQRNKGNFPGRFSGRQFSNSRSEMNVSTLELGDSALYLCASSLDGTYFYGYTFGSGTRLTVV.

The V and J genes are TRBV14 and TRBJ2-3; tentative D call: TRBD1 (5 bases). Germline-derived CDR1 and CDR2 are SGHDN and FVKESK. The CDR3 is 13 residues long. The V end lost 4 bases, the J end lost 11 bases, and 16 bases lay between the germline ends. The CDR3 reads CASSPGSVRGQYF. The CDR3 DNA reads as TGTGCCAGCAGCCCAGGGTCAGTGAGAGGGCAGTATTTT.

This clonotype was counted only a few times. This chain uses TRBV9 with TRBJ1-1, with D possibly being TRBD1 (5 bases). CDR1 SGDLS and CDR2 YYNGEE come from the germline V gene. V was pared by 4 bases and J by 1 base, with 11 bases between. This CDR3 contains 14 residues. The CDR3 sequence is CASSPLTGNTEAFF. DNA for the CDR3: TGTGCCAGCAGCCCTCTAACAGGGAACACTGAAGCTTTCTTT.

This clonotype was seen ten or more times. CDR3 coding DNA: TGTGCCAGCAGTTACCGTACTAGCGGGAGGGCCTTCAGAGAGACCCAGTACTTC. Translated, it gives CASSYRTSGRAFRETQYF. The rearrangement joins TRBV6-2 or TRBV6-3 to TRBJ2-5, with TRBD2 identical over 13 bases. V trimming: 2 bases; J trimming: 4 bases; junction bases outside the gene matches: 10. Germline CDR1 and CDR2: MNHEY and SVGEGT. The CDR3 has 18 residues.

This clonotype was counted only a few times. This chain joins TRBV18 and TRBJ2-3; 8 nucleotides align to TRBD2. The length of the CDR3 is 15 residues. V lost 8 bases and J lost 1; bases outside the gene matches: 8. From germline, CDR1 is KGHSH and CDR2 LQKENI. The CDR3 loop reads CASRPGLGGTDTQYF. CDR3 coding DNA: TGTGCCAGCCGACCGGGACTAGGGGGCACAGATACGCAGTATTTT.

The chain joins TRBV18 to TRBJ2-6; perhaps TRBD2 as D (6 bases). V was clipped by 3 bases and J by 4 bases, with 16 bases between them. The CDR3 covers 17 residues. Per the germline V gene, CDR1 is KGHSH and CDR2 is LQKENI. The CDR3 DNA reads TGTGCCAGCTCACCCGCCGGGGGAGCTCTGGGGGCCAACGTCCTGACTTTC. Translating gives CASSPAGGALGANVLTF.

This clonotype was observed a few times. This rearrangement joins TRBV2 to TRBJ2-1, with TRBD1 as a possible D gene (6 bases). The V end lost 2 bases, the J end lost 3 bases, and 8 bases lay between the germline ends. CDR1 SNHLY and CDR2 FYNNEI come from the germline V gene. The CDR3 consists of 14 residues. CDR3 residues: CASSESRGYNEQFF. The CDR3 DNA follows: TGTGCCAGCAGTGAATCCAGGGGCTACAATGAGCAGTTCTTC.

The rearrangement uses TRBV20-1 and TRBJ2-7; TRBD2 matches at 7 bases. The CDR3 length is 14 residues. Per germline, CDR1 DFQATT and CDR2 SNEGSKA (reference sequence). With 3 bases clipped from V and 2 bases from J, the junction kept 7 bases outside the gene matches. The CDR3 coding sequence is TGCAGTGCTAGCAAAGCTAGCGGTACCTACGAGCAGTACTTC. Translated: CSASKASGTYEQYF.

The chain joins TRBV5-1 to TRBJ2-5, with 12 bases aligning to TRBD2. The CDR3 sequence is 15 residues long. The V gene's germline CDR1 is SGHRS and CDR2 YFSETQ. The V gene end was trimmed by 7 bases and the J gene end by 1 base; junction bases not matched to a gene: 5. This chain's CDR3 is CASCPSGGAQETQYF. CDR3 DNA sequence: TGCGCCAGCTGCCCTAGCGGGGGGGCCCAAGAGACCCAGTACTTC.

This clonotype came up a few times. This chain uses TRBV29-1 with TRBJ2-1; perhaps TRBD1 as D (5 bases). The V and J ends lost 4 bases and 6 bases respectively, with 7 bases between them. This CDR3 is built from 11 residues. Germline CDR1 reads SQVTM; CDR2 reads ANQGSEA. The CDR3 DNA reads TGCAGCGTTGGACAGATCAATGAGCAGTTCTTC. Protein: CSVGQINEQFF.

This clonotype was observed many times. The genes are TRBV6-5 and TRBJ2-7, with D unresolved. The germline V gene has CDR1 MNHEY and CDR2 SVGAGI. V lost 0 bases to trimming and J lost 2 bases, with 8 bases between them. The CDR3 runs to 14 residues. CDR3 sequence: CASSYSPPPYEQYF. CDR3 nucleotides: TGTGCCAGCAGTTACTCGCCACCGCCCTACGAGCAGTACTTC.

This clonotype was counted between two and nine times. This rearrangement joins TRBV12-3 or TRBV12-4 to TRBJ2-4, with D tentatively TRBD2 (5 bases). The CDR3 is made up of 15 amino acids. The V gene lost 6 bases and the J gene lost 6 bases, with 18 bases spanning the gap. The CDR3 coding sequence is TGTGCCAGCAGCCCGTCGGTGGGAGCCTTAAACATTCAGTACTTC. Protein: CASSPSVGALNIQYF.

The genes are TRBV30 and TRBJ1-2; no definite D call. Germline CDR1 and CDR2: GTSNPN and SVGIG (reference sequence). The V gene lost 0 bases and the J gene lost 5 bases, with 10 bases spanning the gap. CDR3 length: 13 amino acids. CDR3 in amino acids: CAWSVGGKYGYTF. The DNA for the CDR3 is TGTGCCTGGAGTGTCGGAGGGAAGTATGGCTACACCTTC.

The rearrangement links TRBV7-9 to TRBJ2-5; TRBD2 might be the D (6 bases). The ends were cut back, 5 bases at V and 0 bases at J, with 22 bases in the middle. The CDR3 is 18 amino acids. Germline V gene lookup returns CDR1 SEHNR and CDR2 FQNEAQ (reference sequence). CDR3 nucleotides: TGTGCCAGCAGCCGAACGGAGGGTCAGGGAGGTTACCAAGAGACCCAGTACTTC. This sequence encodes CASSRTEGQGGYQETQYF. Filled out from reference TRBV7-9 and TRBJ2-5, the complete variable domain reads DTGVSQNPRHKITKRGQNVTFRCDPISEHNRLYWYRQTLGQGPEFLTYFQNEAQLEKSRLLSDRFSAERPKGSFSTLEIQRTEQGDSAMYLCASSRTEGQGGYQETQYFGPGTRLLVL.

V and J are TRBV20-1 and TRBJ2-5; the D gene is possibly TRBD1 (6 bases). V was cut by 4 bases and J by 8 bases, with 20 bases left in between. The CDR3 covers 14 residues. Per germline, CDR1 DFQATT and CDR2 SNEGSKA (reference sequence). CDR3 coding DNA: TGCAGTGCTAACACCCCGGGGACACCCGATACCCAGTACTTC. It is translated as CSANTPGTPDTQYF.

In its sample, this clonotype was seen many times. This chain connects TRBV5-1 to TRBJ2-1; perhaps TRBD1 as D (6 bases). Trimming stripped 0 bases from V and 1 base from J, with 8 bases between. This CDR3 is built from 15 residues. Germline V lookup: CDR1 SGHRS, CDR2 YFSETQ. The CDR3 DNA sequence: TGCGCCAGCAGCTTGGACAGGGCTTCCTACAATGAGCAGTTCTTC. Protein product: CASSLDRASYNEQFF.

Here the CDR3 reads CASSLRRGGNTEAFF. The CDR3, as DNA: TGTGCCAGCAGCTTAAGGCGGGGAGGGAACACTGAAGCTTTCTTT. The rearrangement uses TRBV7-3 and TRBJ1-1; D gene uncertain. The V and J ends lost 1 base and 1 base respectively, with 10 bases between them. There are 15 residues in the CDR3. The V gene's germline CDR1 is SGHTA and CDR2 FQGTGA.

The chain joins TRBV7-2 to TRBJ2-7, with D possibly called TRBD1 or TRBD2 (5 bases each). The germline gives CDR1 SGHTA, CDR2 FQGNSA. Trimming took off 3 bases at V and 4 bases at J, with 10 bases between the two ends. The CDR3 is made up of 13 amino acids. The CDR3 spells CASSLSWGYEQYF. CDR3 sequence (DNA): TGTGCCAGCAGCTTGTCATGGGGGTACGAGCAGTACTTC.

There are many counts of this clonotype. This rearrangement joins TRBV30 to TRBJ1-6; D gene unclear. This CDR3 spans 14 amino acids. V lost 0 bases, J lost 5 bases, and 8 bases lay in between. CDR1 is GTSNPN and CDR2 is SVGIG in the germline V gene (reference sequence). The CDR3 spells CAWSVLTDNSPLHF. DNA for the CDR3: TGTGCCTGGAGTGTACTAACGGATAATTCACCCCTCCACTTT.

The table lists this clonotype with many counts. The genes are TRBV24-1 and TRBJ2-3, with D tentatively TRBD1 or TRBD2 (5 bases each). V lost 8 bases and J 0 bases, leaving 8 bases between the germline ends. The germline gives CDR1 KGHDR, CDR2 SFDVKD. This CDR3 is 13 amino acids long. Here the CDR3 DNA reads TGTGCCACCACCAGGGACAGCACAGATACGCAGTATTTT. It codes for CATTRDSTDTQYF.

The V call is TRBV10-3, the J call TRBJ2-1; D perhaps matches TRBD1 (7 bases). V was clipped by 6 bases and J by 8 bases, with 8 bases between them. The CDR3 has 11 amino acids. Germline values: CDR1 ENHRY, CDR2 SYGVKD. The CDR3 loop is CAISRGDEQFF. CDR3 nucleotides: TGTGCCATCAGCAGGGGGGATGAGCAGTTCTTC.

This clonotype was recorded a few times. V gene TRBV25-1 combines with J gene TRBJ1-2, with D tentatively TRBD1 (5 bases). The CDR3 runs to 12 residues. V lost 7 bases and J lost 5, with 11 bases in between. Germline-derived CDR1 and CDR2 are MGHDK and SYGVNS. The CDR3 DNA follows: TGTGCCAGCATCTTCGAGGGGTATGGCTACACCTTC. It codes for CASIFEGYGYTF.